Here is one T cell receptor beta chain with its context. What antigen it recognizes has not been identified. One base away there is no much larger clone; base qualities are not given. V is cut by 1 base and J by 3 bases, and the space between the germline ends is 10 bases. The CDR3 has 16 amino acids, counting the end cysteine and phenylalanine. The entry retains the CDR3 DNA only, 48 bases that are in frame from base 1. The immunoSEQ Assay, a bias-controlled multiplex PCR, was used to amplify TCRbeta CDR3 regions from genomic DNA. On the authors' methods: The number of nucleated cells in each sample was estimated by amplification of reference gene primers within the assay. To quantify the absolute abundance of each unique TCRbeta CDR3 rearrangement, sequence reads were collapsed and filtered. For each sample, productive Simpson clonality was calculated as the square root of Simpson's diversity index over productive rearrangements. Drawn from immuneACCESS, this table holds only the in-frame rearrangements with V and J called that TCRdb kept. Clones are partly lost; checked studies trace under half to an unresolved V gene and leave the rest unexplained. The D gene and trimming were derived from the DNA, and the V and J assignments and clone size from that table. Present in this sample are some 200,000 clones, roughly 85% of which were seen just once. The ten largest clones represent about 2.4% of the sample.

This sample is drawn from a study of blood T cell repertoires in COVID-19 (dated by TCRdb to the early 2020s). Describing the broader study: Samples from collaborators originated in the United States, Italy and Spain and spanned both the acute and convalescent phases of COVID-19. The repertoires were made available in a free public database intended to serve as a resource for research on the immune response to SARS-CoV-2. The material from the prospective study consisted of cDNA or gDNA derived from T cells, B-cell-depleted T cells, or PBMCs. Nearly every sample came with metadata listing a de-identified subject ID, COVID-19 status, age in years and sex. The samples were drawn from two sources: the first 160 participants of the ongoing ImmuneRACE study, and fewer than 1,500 subjects contributed by 6 global collaborators. Where HLA class I and class II types were available, the types were taken from metadata supplied by the sample provider, not from assay-based typing. Deeply sampled blood TCRbeta repertoires from subjects exposed to, actively infected with, or recovered from COVID-19 were included in the dataset. Results the study describes overall, beyond this receptor: The quantity of clinical and demographic metadata differed by source and by participant and was supplied without curation.

In Seattle, one collaborating source enrolled patients while the infection was active and tracked those patients longitudinally over the course of disease. Each collaborating institution followed its own protocols to collect whole blood in K2EDTA tubes. For TCRbeta analysis, collaborator samples were shipped as frozen whole blood, as isolated PBMCs, or as DNA extracted from either sample type. The receptor was isolated from a woman aged 65 to 85 with COVID-19, enrolled during active disease. This sequence uses TRBV23-1 and TRBJ1-6, with a tentative D gene TRBD1 over 5 matching bases. TRBV23-1 is reported as an ORF; its role is uncertain. The sample comprised peripheral blood. The bases are TGCGCCAGCAGTCAATGGGGGGTGCTCTATAATTCACCCCTCCACTTT. Translated, this is CASSQWGVLYNSPLHF.